This T cell receptor (beta chain) was identified during a study of regulatory T cells in long-lasting Graves disease. Study conclusions and caveats: Patients with persistent disease shared 2,741 public clonotypes, outpacing the 966 shared by new patients.

Time point of the sample: persistent/refractory GD, antithyroid drugs over 5 years with positive TRAb. After RNA was extracted from PBMCs, the TCR library was made from it. The CDR3 sequence is 15 residues long. The germline gives CDR1 LGHDT, CDR2 YNNKEL (reference sequence). V dropped 0 bases and J dropped 3 bases, with 12 bases sitting between them. For TCR beta, libraries came from iRepertoire HTBI primers and Arm-PCR of CDR3 regions. TCRdb independently ran MiXCR on the multiplex PCR reads; one entry per CDR3 protein. Altogether some 440,000 distinct CDR3 sequences are present, less than 25% being singletons, with the ten largest covering approximately 7.8%. This clonotype was seen repeatedly, ten times or more. Its matching antigen is unknown.

Material: peripheral blood mononuclear cells (PBMCs), obtained when the disease was refractory, from a patient treated with antithyroid drugs. J is TRBJ2-7 and V is TRBV3-1; D perhaps matches TRBD2 (6 bases). The receptor's source is a female donor with Graves disease. The CDR3 loop is CASSQEITTSYEQYF. CDR3 nucleotides: TGTGCCAGCAGCCAAGAAATAACGACTAGCTACGAGCAGTACTTC.